The 12 T cell receptor beta chains below all came from one sample that was sequenced in a study of blood T cell repertoires in COVID-19. Repertoires were generated with immunoSEQ multiplex PCR, while TCRdb's copy carries only in-frame clones and drops some. The repertoire holds about 100,000 clones, more than 65% seen once, with roughly a third in the top ten. The material sequenced was peripheral blood. Receptors were obtained from a man aged 70 or older with active or convalescent COVID-19.

The CDR3 sequence: CASSYSGTNSSPLHF. Written as DNA, the CDR3 is TGTGCCAGCAGTTACTCAGGGACAAATAGTTCACCCCTCCACTTT. The chain joins TRBV6-5 to TRBJ1-6; possibly TRBD1 for D (6 bases). The CDR3 has 15 amino acids. Trimming pared 0 bases from V and 9 bases from J, leaving 12 bases between. Germline V lookup: CDR1 MNHEY, CDR2 SVGAGI.

The J gene is TRBJ2-7, the V gene TRBV7-2; 7 nucleotides line up with TRBD2. Trimming took 3 bases from V and 2 from J; bases not matched to a gene: 7. This CDR3 is 15 amino acids long. Germline V CDR1 and CDR2: SGHTA, FQGNSA. The CDR3 loop reads CASSFMLAVTYEQYF. As DNA, the CDR3 is TGTGCCAGCAGCTTTATGCTAGCGGTAACCTACGAGCAGTACTTC.

The J gene is TRBJ1-4, the V gene TRBV30, with D uncertain. V dropped 7 bases and J dropped 3 bases, with 12 bases sitting between them. The CDR3 is 13 residues long. Germline V gene lookup returns CDR1 GTSNPN and CDR2 SVGIG (reference sequence). DNA of the CDR3: TGTGCCTACACCCTAGGCCCTAATGAAAAACTGTTTTTT. The encoded protein is CAYTLGPNEKLFF.

This clone has more than one count but fewer than ten. This rearrangement joins TRBV12-2 to TRBJ1-5; the DNA was not compared with TRBD1, the D call given in the table. TRBV12-2 is a recognized pseudogene. The CDR3 is made up of 16 amino acids. This chain's CDR3 is CASRLLTGQLNQPQHF. The CDR3 DNA follows: TGTGCAAGTCGCTTGTTAACGGGACAGCTCAATCAGCCCCAGCATTTT.

The chain couples TRBV12-3 or TRBV12-4 to TRBJ2-5; D possibly corresponds to TRBD1 (6 bases). CDR3 size: 11 residues. Trimming pared 3 bases from V and 12 bases from J, leaving 11 bases between. In DNA form, the CDR3 reads TGTGCCAGCAGTTTTTCAAGGGGGAAGTACTTC. Its translation: CASSFSRGKYF.

V and J are TRBV27 and TRBJ1-2; D may be TRBD1 (6 bases). The germline V and J ends were trimmed by 5 bases and 8 bases, with 27 bases remaining between them. Per the germline V gene, CDR1 is MNHEY and CDR2 is SMNVEV (reference sequence). There are 17 residues in the CDR3. CDR3 DNA: TGTGCCAGCAGTACGACGGGACCTAATTCCTCGGGGGGCGGCTACACCTTC. This gives the protein CASSTTGPNSSGGGYTF.

A few counts support this clone. The rearrangement uses TRBV29-1 and TRBJ2-5; D perhaps matches TRBD1 (6 bases). The germline gives CDR1 SQVTM, CDR2 ANQGSEA. The CDR3 spans 11 residues. The DNA of the CDR3 is TGCATGTGCAGGGGCCCAGAGACCCAGTACTTC. Translation: CMCRGPETQYF.

V is TRBV20-1 and J is TRBJ2-1, with 7 positions matching TRBD2. CDR3 size: 11 residues. Unmatched junction bases numbered 3, after V lost 7 bases and J lost 6 bases. The germline gives CDR1 DFQATT, CDR2 SNEGSKA (reference sequence). The CDR3 sequence: CSVTSVNEQFF. In nucleotides, the CDR3 is TGCAGTGTAACTAGCGTCAATGAGCAGTTCTTC.

CDR3 loop: CASSLGGAHSYEQYF. The DNA of the CDR3 is TGTGCCAGCTCCTTGGGGGGGGCCCACTCCTACGAGCAGTACTTC. This chain joins TRBV18 and TRBJ2-7, with D maybe TRBD2 (7 bases). Trimming took 6 bases from V and 0 from J, leaving 15 bases between them. CDR1 is KGHSH and CDR2 is LQKENI in the germline V gene. The CDR3 totals 15 residues.

The chain carries TRBV15 and TRBJ2-1; 11 bases map to TRBD1. Trimming cost V 10 bases and J 6 bases; bases outside gene matches: 2. From germline, CDR1 is LNHNV and CDR2 YYDKDF (reference sequence). This CDR3 spans 12 amino acids. CDR3 protein: CAIGTGGNEQFF. The CDR3 region has the DNA TGTGCCATTGGGACAGGGGGCAATGAGCAGTTCTTC. Complete variable domain (other parts from reference TRBV15 and TRBJ2-1): DAMVIQNPRYQVTQFGKPVTLSCSQTLNHNVMYWYQQKSSQAPKLLFHYYDKDFNNEADTPDNFQSRRPNTSFCFLDIRSPGLGDTAMYLCAIGTGGNEQFFGPGTRLTVL.

This clone was seen once. The chain couples TRBV6-2 or TRBV6-3 to TRBJ2-7; D gene unclear. Looked up from germline, CDR1 is MNHEY and CDR2 is SVGEGT. The CDR3 consists of 12 residues. Trimming removed 4 bases at V and 3 bases at J, with 7 bases between. CDR3: CASSWSLYEQYF. The DNA for the CDR3 is TGTGCCAGCAGTTGGAGTCTCTACGAGCAGTACTTC.

V usage is TRBV5-4 and J usage is TRBJ2-3; possible D gene TRBD1, 6 bases. The CDR3 totals 16 residues. V lost 1 base, J lost 3 bases, and 15 bases lay in between. Germline V gives CDR1 SGHNT, CDR2 YYREEE (reference sequence). CDR3 in amino acids: CASSLTGRGRTDTQYF. CDR3 DNA: TGTGCCAGCAGCTTGACGGGCAGGGGAAGGACAGATACGCAGTATTTT.